What follows is one TCR beta chain and its context. A second PCR of 7 to 11 cycles used a sample-barcoded 5' primer and a J-beta primer mix. TCRdb re-analysed the 5' RACE reads in MiXCR, keeping a single row per CDR3 protein. Here the sample spans 540,000 or so distinct CDR3 sequences, 27% being singletons. The sample comes from a study of blood T cells in healthy people across ages. The V end was cut by 3 bases, the J end by 6 bases, with 8 bases between. Germline CDR1 SGHTA, CDR2 FQGNSA. This CDR3 has 12 amino acids. The sequence derives from an older woman in good health. The rearrangement joins TRBV7-2 to TRBJ1-1; no clear D. The sample consisted of blood. The CDR3 sequence: CASSFYVSEAFF. CDR3 sequence (DNA): TGTGCCAGCAGCTTTTATGTATCTGAAGCTTTCTTT.